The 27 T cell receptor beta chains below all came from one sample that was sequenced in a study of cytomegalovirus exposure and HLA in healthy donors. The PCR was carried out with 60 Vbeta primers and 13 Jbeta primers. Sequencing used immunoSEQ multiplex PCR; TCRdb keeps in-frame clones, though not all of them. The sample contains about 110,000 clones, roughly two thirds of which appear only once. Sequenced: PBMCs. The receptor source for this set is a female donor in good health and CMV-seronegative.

CDR3 bases: TGTGCCAGCAGCGTAGATGGCCAGCCGGGGATAGATGAGCAGTTCTTC. The encoded protein is CASSVDGQPGIDEQFF. The chain uses TRBV9 and TRBJ2-1; weak D call: TRBD2 (5 bases). Germline V lookup: CDR1 SGDLS, CDR2 YYNGEE. V lost 0 bases to trimming and J lost 8 bases, with 18 bases between them. The CDR3 extends over 16 amino acids.

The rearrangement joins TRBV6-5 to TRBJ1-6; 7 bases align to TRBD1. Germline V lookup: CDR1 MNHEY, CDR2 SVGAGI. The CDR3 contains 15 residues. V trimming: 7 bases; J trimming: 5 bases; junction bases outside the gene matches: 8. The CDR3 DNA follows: TGTGCCAGCAAACCCGGGACAGTTAATAATTCACCCCTCCACTTT. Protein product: CASKPGTVNNSPLHF.

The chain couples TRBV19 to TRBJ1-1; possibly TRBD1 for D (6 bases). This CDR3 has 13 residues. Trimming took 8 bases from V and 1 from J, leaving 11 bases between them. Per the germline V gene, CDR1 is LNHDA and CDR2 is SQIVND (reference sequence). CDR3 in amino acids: CASRGDTNTEAFF. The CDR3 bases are TGTGCCAGTCGGGGGGACACGAACACTGAAGCTTTCTTT.

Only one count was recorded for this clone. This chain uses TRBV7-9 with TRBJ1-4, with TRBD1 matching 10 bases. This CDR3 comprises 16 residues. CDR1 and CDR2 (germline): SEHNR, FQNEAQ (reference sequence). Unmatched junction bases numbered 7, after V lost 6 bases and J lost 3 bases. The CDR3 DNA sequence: TGTGCCAGCAGTTTGGGACAGGGGTACTCTAATGAAAAACTGTTTTTT. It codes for CASSLGQGYSNEKLFF.

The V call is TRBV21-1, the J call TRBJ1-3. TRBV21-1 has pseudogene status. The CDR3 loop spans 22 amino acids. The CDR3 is CASSKVGPWGQGGSDSGNTIYF. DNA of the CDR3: TGTGCCAGCAGCAAAGTAGGCCCTTGGGGGCAGGGAGGGAGCGACTCTGGAAACACCATATATTTT.

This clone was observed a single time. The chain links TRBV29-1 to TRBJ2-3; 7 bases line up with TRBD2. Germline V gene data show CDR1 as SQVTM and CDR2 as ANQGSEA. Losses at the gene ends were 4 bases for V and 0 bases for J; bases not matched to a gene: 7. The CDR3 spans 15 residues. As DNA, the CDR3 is TGCAGCGTTGGTGCTAGCGGCCCTAGCACAGATACGCAGTATTTT. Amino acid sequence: CSVGASGPSTDTQYF.

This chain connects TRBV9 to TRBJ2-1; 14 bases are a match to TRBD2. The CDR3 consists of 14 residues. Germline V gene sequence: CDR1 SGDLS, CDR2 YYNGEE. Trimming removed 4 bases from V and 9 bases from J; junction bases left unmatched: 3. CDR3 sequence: CASSLGTSGGEQFF. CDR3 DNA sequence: TGTGCCAGCAGCCTCGGGACTAGCGGGGGTGAGCAGTTCTTC.

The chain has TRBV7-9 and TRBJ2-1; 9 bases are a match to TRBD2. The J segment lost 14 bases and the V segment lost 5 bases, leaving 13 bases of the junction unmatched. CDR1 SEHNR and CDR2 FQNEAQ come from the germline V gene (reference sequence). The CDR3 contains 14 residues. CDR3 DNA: TGTGCCAGCAGCATAGGAGGAGCTAGCGGGATCGAGTTCTTC. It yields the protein CASSIGGASGIEFF.

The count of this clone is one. CDR3 amino acids: CASSPRGGSGNQPQHF. The CDR3 DNA reads as TGTGCCAGCAGCCCTCGGGGGGGGTCGGGCAATCAGCCCCAGCATTTT. The V and J genes are TRBV11-2 and TRBJ1-5; TRBD1 is a possible D gene (5 bases). Germline V gene lookup returns CDR1 SGHAT and CDR2 FQNNGV. The CDR3 totals 16 residues. V lost 5 bases and J 2 bases, leaving 16 bases between the germline ends.

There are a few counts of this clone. The CDR3 bases are TGTGCCAGTAGTATATGGGGAGGTGAGGGCAATCAGCCCCAGCATTTT. As protein: CASSIWGGEGNQPQHF. The chain has TRBV19 and TRBJ1-5; D call uncertain. Trimming shortened V by 2 bases and J by 2 bases, and 13 bases separated the two germline ends. The CDR3 extends over 16 amino acids. Germline V gene lookup returns CDR1 LNHDA and CDR2 SQIVND (reference sequence).

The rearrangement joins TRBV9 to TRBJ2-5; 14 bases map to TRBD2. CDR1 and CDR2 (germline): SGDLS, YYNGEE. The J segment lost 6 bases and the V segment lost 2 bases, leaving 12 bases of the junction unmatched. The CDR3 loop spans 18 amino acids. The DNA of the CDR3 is TGTGCCAGCAGCGTTAGACTAGCGGGAGGGCCTGTGCCTCAGACCCAGTACTTC. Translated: CASSVRLAGGPVPQTQYF.

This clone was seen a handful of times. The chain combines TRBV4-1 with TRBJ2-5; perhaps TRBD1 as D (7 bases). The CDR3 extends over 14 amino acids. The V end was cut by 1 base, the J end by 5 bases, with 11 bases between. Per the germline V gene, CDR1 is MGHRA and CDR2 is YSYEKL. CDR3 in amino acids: CASSQAEGAETQYF. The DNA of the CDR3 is TGCGCCAGCAGCCAAGCGGAGGGGGCGGAGACCCAGTACTTC.

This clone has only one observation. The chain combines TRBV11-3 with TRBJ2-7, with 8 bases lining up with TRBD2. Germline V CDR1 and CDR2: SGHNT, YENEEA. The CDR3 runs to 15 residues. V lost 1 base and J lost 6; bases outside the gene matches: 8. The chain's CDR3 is CASSLGLARGGEQYF. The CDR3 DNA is TGTGCCAGCAGCTTAGGACTAGCGCGTGGGGGCGAGCAGTACTTC.

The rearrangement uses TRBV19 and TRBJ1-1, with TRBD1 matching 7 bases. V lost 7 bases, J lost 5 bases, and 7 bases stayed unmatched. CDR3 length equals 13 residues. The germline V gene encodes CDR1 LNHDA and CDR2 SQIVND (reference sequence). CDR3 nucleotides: TGTGCCAGTAAGGTAAGGGGGCAGACTGAAGCTTTCTTT. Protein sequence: CASKVRGQTEAFF.

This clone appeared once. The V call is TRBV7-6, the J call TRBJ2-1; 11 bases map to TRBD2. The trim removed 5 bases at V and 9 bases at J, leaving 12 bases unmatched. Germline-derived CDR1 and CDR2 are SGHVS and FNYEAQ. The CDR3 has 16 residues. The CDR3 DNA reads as TGTGCCAGCAGCCCTTCTAGCGGGAGGCCGTCCGGTGAGCAGTTCTTC. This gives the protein CASSPSSGRPSGEQFF.

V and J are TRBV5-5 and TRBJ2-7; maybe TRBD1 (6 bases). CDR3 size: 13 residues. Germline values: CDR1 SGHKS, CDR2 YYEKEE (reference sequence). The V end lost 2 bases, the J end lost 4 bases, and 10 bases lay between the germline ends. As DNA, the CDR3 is TGTGCCAGCAGCTTAACAGGGAGTTACGAGCAGTACTTC. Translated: CASSLTGSYEQYF.

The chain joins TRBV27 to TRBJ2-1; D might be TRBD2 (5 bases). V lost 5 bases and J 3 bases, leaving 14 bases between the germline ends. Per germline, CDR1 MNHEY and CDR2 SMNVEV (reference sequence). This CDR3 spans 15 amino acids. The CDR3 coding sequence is TGTGCCAGCAGTACAAGAGGGCCTAACTACAATGAGCAGTTCTTC. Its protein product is CASSTRGPNYNEQFF.

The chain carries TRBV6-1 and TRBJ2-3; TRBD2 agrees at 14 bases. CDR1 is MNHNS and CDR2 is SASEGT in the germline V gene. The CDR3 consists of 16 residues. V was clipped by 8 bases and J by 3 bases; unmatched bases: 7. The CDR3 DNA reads TGTGCCAGCGGTGGACTAGCGGGAGGTAGGACAGATACGCAGTATTTT. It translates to CASGGLAGGRTDTQYF.

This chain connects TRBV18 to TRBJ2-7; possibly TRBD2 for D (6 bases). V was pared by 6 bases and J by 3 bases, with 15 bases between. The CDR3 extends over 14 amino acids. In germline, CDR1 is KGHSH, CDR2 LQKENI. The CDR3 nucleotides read TGTGCCAGCTCCCGGGAGCACTATTACTACGAGCAGTACTTC. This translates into CASSREHYYYEQYF.

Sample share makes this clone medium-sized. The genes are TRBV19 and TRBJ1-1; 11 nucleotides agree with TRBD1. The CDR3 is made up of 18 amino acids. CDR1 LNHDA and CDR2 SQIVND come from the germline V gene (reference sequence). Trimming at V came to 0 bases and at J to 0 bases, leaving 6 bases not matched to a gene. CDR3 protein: CASSIDYRTGGLNTEAFF. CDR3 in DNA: TGTGCCAGTAGTATAGATTATCGGACAGGGGGCTTGAACACTGAAGCTTTCTTT.

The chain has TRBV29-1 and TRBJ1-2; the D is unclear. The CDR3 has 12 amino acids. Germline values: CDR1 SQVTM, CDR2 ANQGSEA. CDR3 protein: CSAGTLNYGYTF. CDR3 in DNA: TGCAGTGCAGGCACCTTAAACTATGGCTACACCTTC.

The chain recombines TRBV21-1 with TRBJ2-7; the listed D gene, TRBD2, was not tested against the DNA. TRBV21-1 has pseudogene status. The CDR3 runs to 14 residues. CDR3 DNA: TGTGCCAGCAGCATAAGGACTCCTTCCTACGAGCAGTACTTC. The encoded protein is CASSIRTPSYEQYF.

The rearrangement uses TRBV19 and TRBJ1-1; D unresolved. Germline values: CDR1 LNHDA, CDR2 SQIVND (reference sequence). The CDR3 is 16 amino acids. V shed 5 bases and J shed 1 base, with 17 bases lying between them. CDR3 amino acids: CASSFQGRAGNTEAFF. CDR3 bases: TGTGCCAGTAGTTTCCAAGGGCGGGCAGGGAACACTGAAGCTTTCTTT. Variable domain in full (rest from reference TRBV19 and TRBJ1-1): DGGITQSPKYLFRKEGQNVTLSCEQNLNHDAMYWYRQDPGQGLRLIYYSQIVNDFQKGDIAEGYSVSREKKESFPLTVTSAQKNPTAFYLCASSFQGRAGNTEAFFGQGTRLTVV.

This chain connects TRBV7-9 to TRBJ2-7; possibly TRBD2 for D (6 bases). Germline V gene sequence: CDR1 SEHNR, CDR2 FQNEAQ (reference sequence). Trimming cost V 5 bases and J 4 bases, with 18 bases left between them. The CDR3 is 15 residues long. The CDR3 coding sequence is TGTGCCAGCAGCCCAACCTTAGGGACTTCTTACGAGCAGTACTTC. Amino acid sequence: CASSPTLGTSYEQYF.

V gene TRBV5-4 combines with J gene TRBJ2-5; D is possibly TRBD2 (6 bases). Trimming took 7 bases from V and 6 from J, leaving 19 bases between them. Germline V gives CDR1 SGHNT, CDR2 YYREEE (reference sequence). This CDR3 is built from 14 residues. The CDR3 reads CASSDGGSWQTQYF. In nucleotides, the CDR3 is TGTGCCAGCTCCGACGGGGGTAGCTGGCAGACCCAGTACTTC.

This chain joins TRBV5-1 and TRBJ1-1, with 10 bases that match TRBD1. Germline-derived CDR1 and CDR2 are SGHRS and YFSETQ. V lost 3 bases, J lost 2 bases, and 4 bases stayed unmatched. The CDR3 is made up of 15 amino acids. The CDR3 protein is CASSSDRGGNTEAFF. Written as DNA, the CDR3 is TGCGCCAGCAGCTCGGACAGGGGGGGTAACACTGAAGCTTTCTTT.

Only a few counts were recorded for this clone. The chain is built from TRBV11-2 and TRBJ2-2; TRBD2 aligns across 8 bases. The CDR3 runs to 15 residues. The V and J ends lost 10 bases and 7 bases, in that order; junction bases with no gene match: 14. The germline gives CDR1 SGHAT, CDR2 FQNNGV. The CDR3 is CATPRSGSIVGELFF. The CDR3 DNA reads TGTGCCACCCCGAGGAGCGGGAGTATAGTCGGGGAGCTGTTTTTT.